This T cell receptor (beta chain) was identified during a study of Ad26.COV2.S vaccination and SARS-CoV-2 variants. Overall study: Participant was drawn from the COV1001 Ad26.COV2.S trial arm. Intramuscular Ad26.COV2.S at 5x10^10 or 1x10^11 viral particles. Study outcomes and limitations: Spike-specific TCR breadth ran higher among vaccine recipients than placebo recipients. Following vaccination, spike-specific CD8+ and CD4+ T cell responses reportedly exhibited substantial breadth.

Worth noting for this clone: What it binds is not known.

The repertoire was sequenced with immunoSEQ multiplex PCR; TCRdb's copy has only in-frame clones and lacks some. Of about 400,000 clones detected, 70% to 90% appear once; the ten largest clones hold less than 4.5%. As for treatment: around 19 received Ad26.COV2.S at low or high dose, single or two shots; 5 received placebo; per-sample allocation not given. Collection of the samples took place on day 63 after the first injection of vaccine or placebo. CDR1 LGHDT and CDR2 YNNKEL come from the germline V gene (reference sequence). Trimming removed 5 bases from V and 0 bases from J, with 15 bases in between. The CDR3 sequence is 16 residues long.

The sequence was obtained from a person between 18 and 60 years old who received the Ad26.COV2.S COVID-19 vaccine or a placebo. Sequencing was performed on peripheral blood, taken in a trial of Ad26.COV2.S vaccine versus placebo. The chain uses TRBV3-1 (or the pseudogene TRBV3-2) and TRBJ2-3, with TRBD2 as a possible D gene (6 bases). CDR3 coding DNA: TGTGCCAGCAGCTCCGCCACTAGCTCTAGCACAGATACGCAGTATTTT. This gives the protein CASSSATSSSTDTQYF.